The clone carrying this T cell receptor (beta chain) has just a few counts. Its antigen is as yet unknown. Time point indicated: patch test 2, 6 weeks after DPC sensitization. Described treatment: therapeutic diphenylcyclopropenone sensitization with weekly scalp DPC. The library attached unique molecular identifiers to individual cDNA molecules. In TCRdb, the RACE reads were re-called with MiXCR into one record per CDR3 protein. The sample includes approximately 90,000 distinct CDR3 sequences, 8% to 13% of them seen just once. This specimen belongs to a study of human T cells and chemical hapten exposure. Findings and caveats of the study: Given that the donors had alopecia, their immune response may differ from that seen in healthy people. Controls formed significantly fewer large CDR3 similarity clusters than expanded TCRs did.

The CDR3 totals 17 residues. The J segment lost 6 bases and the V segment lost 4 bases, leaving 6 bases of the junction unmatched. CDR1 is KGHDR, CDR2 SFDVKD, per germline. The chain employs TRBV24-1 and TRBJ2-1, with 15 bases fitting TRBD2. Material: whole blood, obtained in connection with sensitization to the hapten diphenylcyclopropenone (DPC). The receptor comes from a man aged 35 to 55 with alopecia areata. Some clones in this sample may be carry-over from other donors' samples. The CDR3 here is CATSEGTSGRRRNEQFF. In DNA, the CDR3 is TGTGCCACCAGTGAGGGGACTAGCGGGAGGAGGCGCAATGAGCAGTTCTTC.